This TCR beta chain is from a study of identical twins. Findings and limits, study-wide: Models predicted less out-of-frame TCR alpha sharing in monozygotic twins than was found.

Note on this clonotype: The antigen remains undetermined.

The V and J ends lost 5 bases and 5 bases, in that order; junction bases with no gene match: 9. Germline lookup yields CDR1 DFQATT and CDR2 SNEGSKA (reference sequence). The CDR3 runs 15 residues. A universal primer site was added by template switching, and unique molecular identifiers were carried by the cDNA. TCRdb processed the 5' RACE reads anew with MiXCR; each CDR3 protein has one entry. The data hold roughly 720,000 distinct CDR3 sequences, with roughly 18% observed a single time. These records were also assigned to another study, of T cells expressing NK-cell markers.

Sequenced input: PBMCs. The TCR comes from a woman aged 18 to 35 in good health. The rearrangement uses TRBV20-1 and TRBJ2-5; 12 bases fit TRBD2. CDR3 protein: CSADATSGRGETQYF. The CDR3, as DNA: TGCAGTGCTGATGCGACTAGCGGGAGAGGCGAGACCCAGTACTTC.